Listed here are 17 T cell receptor beta chains from one sample, sequenced in a study of metastatic and nonmetastatic thyroid tumors. Each patient came to thyroid surgery without any prior treatment (of any kind). TCRdb reanalyzed the PCR reads via MiXCR. This table holds tens of thousands of clones, around 13% found once. Sequences were obtained from blood. Receptor source: a female donor with papillary thyroid cancer or a benign thyroid nodule (not recorded which). Some clones in this sample may be carry-over from other donors' samples.

At least ten counts were recorded for this clone. V gene TRBV30 combines with J gene TRBJ1-5, with 8 nucleotides matching TRBD1. Germline-derived CDR1 and CDR2 are GTSNPN and SVGIG (reference sequence). The CDR3 covers 14 residues. After removal of 0 bases from V and 4 bases from J, the junction contained 2 bases not matched to a gene. The DNA for the CDR3 is TGTGCCTGGAGTGTAAGGACAGGGAATCAGCCCCAGCATTTT. Translating it yields CAWSVRTGNQPQHF.

This clone was seen at least ten times. The chain has TRBV4-1 and TRBJ1-6; no reliable D call. The CDR3 totals 16 residues. Looked up from germline, CDR1 is MGHRA and CDR2 is YSYEKL. V was trimmed by 1 base and J by 8 bases, leaving 15 bases between them. CDR3 region: CASSQGGYVFYSPLHF. Here the CDR3 DNA reads TGCGCCAGCAGCCAAGGGGGTTATGTATTTTATTCACCCCTCCACTTT.

This clone has a count of ten or more. One end of the junction fails to match germline, which may point to a read error. The chain recombines TRBV5-4 with TRBJ1-4, with D maybe TRBD1 (5 bases). The CDR3 runs to 15 residues. Germline V gene sequence: CDR1 SGHNT, CDR2 YYREEE (reference sequence). CDR3 region: CASSLATTVNEELFF. The CDR3 bases are TGTGCCAGCAGCTTGGCCACGACAGTTAATGAAGAACTGTTTTTT.

This clone occurred many times. The V and J genes are TRBV5-1 and TRBJ1-5, with D uncertain. The V gene lost 0 bases and the J gene lost 4 bases, with 11 bases spanning the gap. CDR1 and CDR2 (germline): SGHRS, YFSETQ. This CDR3 spans 15 amino acids. CDR3 amino acids: CASSLGDKTNQPQHF. CDR3 in DNA: TGCGCCAGCAGCTTGGGAGACAAGACAAATCAGCCCCAGCATTTT.

This chain links TRBV4-1 with TRBJ2-2, with no clear D. The ends were cut back, 1 base at V and 5 bases at J, with 11 bases in the middle. Germline CDR1 is MGHRA and CDR2 is YSYEKL. The CDR3 loop spans 15 amino acids. CDR3 coding DNA: TGCGCCAGCAGCCAAGGGGAAATAGTAACCGGGGAGCTGTTTTTT. Its protein is CASSQGEIVTGELFF.

This clone was counted ten times or more. The chain uses TRBV5-6 and TRBJ2-7; D perhaps matches TRBD1 (6 bases). In germline, CDR1 is SGHDT, CDR2 YYEEEE. The CDR3 is 14 amino acids. Trimming cost V 1 base and J 3 bases, with 11 bases left between them. CDR3 coding DNA: TGTGCCAGCAGCTTGTTCAGGGGCGGCTACGAGCAGTACTTC. It specifies CASSLFRGGYEQYF.

This clone appeared many times. Other DNA sequences in this specimen translate into the identical CDR3. The rearrangement uses TRBV5-1 and TRBJ2-2; the D call may be TRBD1 or TRBD2 (6 bases each). This CDR3 contains 16 residues. Germline V gives CDR1 SGHRS, CDR2 YFSETQ. The V and J ends lost 0 bases and 6 bases respectively, with 15 bases between them. CDR3 in DNA: TGCGCCAGCAGCTTGGCCCAGAGGGGGGATTCCGGGGAGCTGTTTTTT. The encoded protein is CASSLAQRGDSGELFF. Variable domain in full (rest from reference TRBV5-1 and TRBJ2-2): KAGVTQTPRYLIKTRGQQVTLSCSPISGHRSVSWYQQTPGQGLQFLFEYFSETQRNKGNFPGRFSGRQFSNSRSEMNVSTLELGDSALYLCASSLAQRGDSGELFFGEGSRLTVL.

In the case of this clone: A much larger clone differs from this one at a single base, so this may be a read error. The chain carries TRBV7-2 and TRBJ2-5; D is uncertain. CDR3 length: 11 amino acids. The V end lost 1 base, the J end lost 7 bases, and 4 bases lay between the germline ends. Germline V gene lookup returns CDR1 SGHTA and CDR2 FQGNSA. CDR3 nucleotides: TGTGCCAGCAGCTTAGTCGTGACCCAGTACTTC. Encoded protein: CASSLVVTQYF. Full variable domain (outside the CDR3, taken from reference TRBV7-2 and TRBJ2-5): GAGVSQSPSNKVTEKGKDVELRCDPISGHTALYWYRQSLGQGLEFLIYFQGNSAPDKSGLPSDRFSAERTGGSVSTLTIQRTQQEDSAVYLCASSLVVTQYFGPGTRLLVL.

This clone was recorded at least ten times. The J gene is TRBJ1-2, the V gene TRBV28; D may be TRBD1 (5 bases). This CDR3 has 13 residues. The V gene's germline CDR1 is MDHEN and CDR2 SYDVKM. V dropped 6 bases and J dropped 4 bases, with 12 bases sitting between them. As DNA, the CDR3 is TGTGCCAGCAGGCCGGGGCTTATCTATGGCTACACCTTC. This sequence encodes CASRPGLIYGYTF.

This clone was seen repeatedly, ten times or more. The chain combines TRBV7-2 with TRBJ1-5; D possibly corresponds to TRBD1 (5 bases). Germline V gene sequence: CDR1 SGHTA, CDR2 FQGNSA. The V end was cut by 4 bases, the J end by 6 bases, with 16 bases between. The CDR3 has 15 amino acids. CDR3 DNA: TGTGCCAGCAGCTCCGATGGGGGGGTGGGTCAGCCCCAGCATTTT. It yields the protein CASSSDGGVGQPQHF.

This clone was picked up a small number of times. This chain uses TRBV15 with TRBJ1-5; D remains ambiguous. The V gene's germline CDR1 is LNHNV and CDR2 YYDKDF (reference sequence). The CDR3 is made up of 15 amino acids. Trimming left V 2 bases short and J 7 bases short, with 15 bases between. CDR3 nucleotides: TGTGCCACCAGCAGATATCCGCGAGGAGGACAGCCCCAGCATTTT. Its protein is CATSRYPRGGQPQHF.

This clone was recorded at least ten times. This chain connects TRBV27 to TRBJ2-7, with 9 bases matching TRBD2. Trimming cost V 5 bases and J 7 bases; bases outside gene matches: 6. Germline V gene data show CDR1 as MNHEY and CDR2 as SMNVEV (reference sequence). The CDR3 runs 13 residues. This chain's CDR3 is CASSHGAGGEQYF. The CDR3 nucleotides read TGTGCCAGCAGTCATGGGGCGGGAGGGGAGCAGTACTTC.

As for this clone: The junction differs from germline at one of its ends, possibly a read error. The chain has TRBV10-1 and TRBJ2-7; possible D gene TRBD1, 5 bases. This CDR3 has 13 residues. CDR1 and CDR2 from the germline V gene are WNHNN and SYGVQD (reference sequence). As DNA, the CDR3 is TGCGCCAGAAGTGGGGCCGTTACCTTAGAGCAGCACTTC. Amino acid sequence: CARSGAVTLEQHF.

The table lists this clone with a count of one. This rearrangement joins TRBV7-2 to TRBJ2-1; the D gene is possibly TRBD2 (6 bases). CDR1 and CDR2 from the germline V gene are SGHTA and FQGNSA. This CDR3 spans 15 amino acids. V was trimmed by 3 bases and J by 3 bases, leaving 12 bases between them. CDR3 residues: CASSFRGDFYNEQFF. The CDR3 nucleotides are TGTGCCAGCAGCTTTAGAGGGGACTTCTACAATGAGCAGTTCTTC.

By share, this clone ranks as medium-sized. The gene calls are TRBV28 and TRBJ1-6; 9 bases match TRBD1. CDR3 length: 15 residues. Germline CDR1 and CDR2: MDHEN and SYDVKM. Trimming took 2 bases from V and 10 from J; bases not matched to a gene: 6. CDR3 DNA sequence: TGTGCCAGCAGTTTAAGGGGGACAGGGTCCTCACCCCTCCACTTT. It is translated as CASSLRGTGSSPLHF.

This clone was picked up many times. V and J are TRBV10-3 and TRBJ1-2; D possibly corresponds to TRBD1 (6 bases). CDR1 and CDR2 (germline): ENHRY, SYGVKD. The CDR3 covers 12 residues. V was cut by 5 bases and J by 8 bases, with 12 bases left in between. The CDR3 bases are TGTGCCATCAGTAACGGGGGCGGAGGCTACACCTTC. Protein sequence: CAISNGGGGYTF.

The gene calls are TRBV5-6 and TRBJ2-7, with D perhaps TRBD1 (6 bases). V lost 3 bases and J 0 bases, leaving 10 bases between the germline ends. CDR3 size: 14 residues. CDR1 and CDR2 (germline): SGHDT, YYEEEE. CDR3 in amino acids: CASSSLDSSYEQYF. DNA of the CDR3: TGTGCCAGCAGCTCCTTGGACAGCTCCTACGAGCAGTACTTC.